Each of the 14 T cell receptor beta chains below was sequenced from the same sample in a study of CD8 T cells in Susac syndrome. With random hexamers, reverse transcription was performed on about 0.45 to 1 ug of RNA. TCRdb itself ran the immunoSEQ multiplex PCR reads through MiXCR, one entry per CDR3 protein. The sample yields about 290,000 distinct CDR3 sequences, roughly 85% seen once. What was sequenced was CD8+ T cells from PBMCs. The receptors stem from a human donor with multiple sclerosis.

The genes are TRBV30 and TRBJ2-1; D unclear. Germline CDR1 GTSNPN, CDR2 SVGIG (reference sequence). Trimming removed 3 bases at V and 4 bases at J, with 7 bases between. The CDR3 runs 12 residues. The CDR3 is CAWSALYNEQFF. As DNA, the CDR3 is TGTGCCTGGAGCGCTCTATACAATGAGCAGTTCTTC.

This sequence joins TRBV7-2 and TRBJ1-1; tentative D call: TRBD1 (6 bases). The CDR3 loop spans 15 amino acids. Trimming left V 3 bases short and J 5 bases short, with 16 bases between. Germline assignment: CDR1 SGHTA and CDR2 FQGNSA. DNA of the CDR3: TGTGCCAGCAGCTTCTCCAGGGGTTATGCTACTGAAGCTTTCTTT. It specifies CASSFSRGYATEAFF.

This clonotype turned up a few times. The chain combines TRBV20-1 with TRBJ2-1, with D hard to call. Germline V gives CDR1 DFQATT, CDR2 SNEGSKA (reference sequence). V gave up 6 bases and J gave up 3 bases, with 3 bases separating them. This CDR3 has 10 residues. The CDR3 region has the DNA TGCAGTGCAGACTACAATGAGCAGTTCTTC. Residues: CSADYNEQFF.

This sequence joins TRBV7-9 and TRBJ2-1, with 8 bases fitting TRBD1. This CDR3 spans 13 amino acids. Germline-derived CDR1 and CDR2 are SEHNR and FQNEAQ (reference sequence). Losses at the gene ends were 9 bases for V and 0 bases for J; bases not matched to a gene: 1. Here the CDR3 DNA reads TGTGCCAGTACAGGGGGCTCCTACAATGAGCAGTTCTTC. It specifies CASTGGSYNEQFF.

In its sample, this clonotype was seen a few times. The gene calls are TRBV12-3 or TRBV12-4 and TRBJ2-7, with TRBD2 matching 13 bases. This CDR3 is 14 amino acids long. With V trimmed by 4 bases and J by 5 bases, 2 bases remained unmatched. The CDR3 spells CASSWTSGSDEQYF. For the CDR3, the DNA is TGTGCCAGCAGTTGGACTAGCGGGAGTGACGAGCAGTACTTC.

Only one count was recorded for this clonotype. The chain joins TRBV14 to TRBJ1-2; D possibly corresponds to TRBD1 (5 bases). This CDR3 has 13 amino acids. V lost 1 base, J lost 7 bases, and 10 bases lay in between. Germline CDR1 is SGHDN and CDR2 is FVKESK. CDR3 DNA sequence: TGTGCCAGCAGCCAAGGGAAGGGGTTTGGCTACACCTTC. Translating gives CASSQGKGFGYTF.

As DNA, the CDR3 is TGTGCCAGCAGTTTTCACCCAGCCTACGAGCAGTACTTC. Protein sequence: CASSFHPAYEQYF. The chain joins TRBV12-3 or TRBV12-4 to TRBJ2-7; D is unclear. With 3 bases removed from V and 2 bases from J, the gap between germline ends came to 8 bases. The length of the CDR3 is 13 residues.

The chain carries TRBV5-4 and TRBJ2-7; TRBD2 aligns across 7 bases. Trimming removed 4 bases from V and 3 bases from J; junction bases left unmatched: 4. Per the germline V gene, CDR1 is SGHNT and CDR2 is YYREEE (reference sequence). This CDR3 is built from 13 residues. The chain's CDR3 is CASSQGGNYEQYF. The CDR3 nucleotides read TGTGCCAGCAGCCAGGGAGGGAACTACGAGCAGTACTTC.

The J gene is TRBJ2-3, the V gene TRBV19, with 10 nucleotides matching TRBD2. The CDR3 is 18 residues long. V shed 5 bases and J 4 bases; nucleotides not matched to a gene: 15. Per germline, CDR1 LNHDA and CDR2 SQIVND (reference sequence). The CDR3 sequence is CASSSRTSGTTLADTQYF. In DNA form, the CDR3 reads TGTGCCAGTAGTTCTCGGACTAGCGGCACCACCCTCGCAGATACGCAGTATTTT.

The chain has TRBV4-3 and TRBJ2-2; 12 bases are a match to TRBD2. Germline CDR1 and CDR2: LGHNA and YSLEER. V dropped 4 bases and J dropped 6; count of bases not matched to a gene: 12. This CDR3 contains 18 residues. For the CDR3, the DNA is TGCGCCAGCAGCCCGAGGACTAGCGGGATGTTGGTAGCCGGGGAGCTGTTTTTT. Its translation: CASSPRTSGMLVAGELFF.

The chain employs TRBV28 and TRBJ1-1; 8 bases map to TRBD1. V shed 6 bases, J shed 1 base, and the junction held 7 bases outside the gene matches. Per the germline V gene, CDR1 is MDHEN and CDR2 is SYDVKM. There are 15 residues in the CDR3. DNA of the CDR3: TGTGCCAGCAGCTTGACAGGGGCGAAGAACACTGAAGCTTTCTTT. Amino acid sequence: CASSLTGAKNTEAFF.

The chain is built from TRBV4-3 and TRBJ2-1; D is ambiguous. The CDR3 sequence is 17 residues long. V lost 4 bases to trimming and J lost 0 bases, with 16 bases between them. Germline-derived CDR1 and CDR2 are LGHNA and YSLEER. The CDR3: CASSPHGARSSYNEQFF. DNA of the CDR3: TGCGCCAGCAGCCCCCATGGCGCTAGGAGCTCCTACAATGAGCAGTTCTTC.

The genes are TRBV5-6 and TRBJ2-3; D possibly corresponds to TRBD1 (5 bases). Trimming stripped 4 bases from V and 4 bases from J, with 16 bases between. This CDR3 has 15 residues. Germline assignment: CDR1 SGHDT and CDR2 YYEEEE. Written as DNA, the CDR3 is TGTGCCAGCAGCCGCGTCGGCCAGGGCCCAGATACGCAGTATTTT. It codes for CASSRVGQGPDTQYF.

This clonotype was seen a single time. V and J are TRBV27 and TRBJ2-6; D is undetermined. Germline CDR1 is MNHEY and CDR2 is SMNVEV (reference sequence). There are 15 residues in the CDR3. With 3 bases removed from V and 4 bases from J, the gap between germline ends came to 10 bases. The chain's CDR3 is CASSFVSPGANVLTF. DNA for the CDR3: TGTGCCAGCAGTTTTGTAAGTCCCGGGGCCAACGTCCTGACTTTC.